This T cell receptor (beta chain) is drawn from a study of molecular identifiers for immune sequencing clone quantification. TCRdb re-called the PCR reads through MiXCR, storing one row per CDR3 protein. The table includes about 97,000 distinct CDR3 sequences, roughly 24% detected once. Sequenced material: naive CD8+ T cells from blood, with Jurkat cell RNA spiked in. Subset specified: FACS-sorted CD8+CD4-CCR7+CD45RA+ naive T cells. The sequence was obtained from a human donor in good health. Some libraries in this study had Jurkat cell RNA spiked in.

The chain's CDR3 is CASSLGGASDEQFF. CDR3 DNA sequence: TGTGCCAGCAGCTTAGGAGGCGCTTCGGATGAGCAGTTCTTC. The chain couples TRBV11-2 to TRBJ2-1; D gene unclear. Per germline, CDR1 SGHAT and CDR2 FQNNGV. CDR3 length equals 14 residues. With 1 base removed from V and 8 bases from J, the gap between germline ends came to 12 bases. Full variable domain (rest looked up from reference TRBV11-2 and TRBJ2-1): EAGVAQSPRYKIIEKRQSVAFWCNPISGHATLYWYQQILGQGPKLLIQFQNNGVVDDSQLPKDRFSAERLKGVDSTLKIQPAKLEDSAVYLCASSLGGASDEQFFGPGTRLTVL.